This TCR beta chain was recorded in a study of T cell responses to AZD1222 COVID-19 vaccine. Study background: Pooling covered second doses at about 4 or about 12 weeks.

This clone has just one count. Method: immunoSEQ multiplex PCR; TCRdb's copy keeps in-frame clones and lacks some. Of about 120,000 clones in the sample, about 80% are singletons; the top ten hold about 9%. Sequencing used peripheral blood, obtained on day 0 of AZD1222 vaccination. This clonotype was sampled from an adult in good health.

The CDR3 here is CASSPDRNYGYTF. The CDR3 DNA is TGTGCCAGCAGCCCAGACAGGAACTATGGCTACACCTTC. The chain joins TRBV7-2 to TRBJ1-2, with a possible D match to TRBD1 (6 bases). The CDR3 has 13 residues. Germline CDR1 SGHTA, CDR2 FQGNSA. V gave up 5 bases and J gave up 2 bases, with 9 bases separating them.